The next 12 T cell receptor beta chains were all read from a single sample in a study of beta chain features in type 1 diabetes. Study results and caveats: Moderate but significant shortening of TCRB CDR3s was recorded in all four CD4+ subsets from Type 1 diabetes patients.

No antigens are known for them. Reverse transcription of all isolated RNA meant that expressed TCRB transcripts were sequenced. The repertoire was sequenced with immunoSEQ multiplex PCR; TCRdb's copy has only in-frame clones and lacks some. The data contain 300,000 to 400,000 clones, around 10% of them seen just once; the ten biggest clones take up over 0.45%. The sample consisted of central memory CD4+ T cells from blood. Receptors originate from a man aged 30 to 39 with type 1 diabetes.

The chain combines TRBV7-2 with TRBJ1-3, with D unclear. The CDR3 has 14 amino acids. Germline-derived CDR1 and CDR2 are SGHTA and FQGNSA. Trimming removed 5 bases from V and 10 bases from J, with 18 bases in between. The DNA of the CDR3 is TGTGCCAGCAGCCGATTGAGCTTACTTACTACCATATATTTT. This codes for CASSRLSLLTTIYF.

The V gene is TRBV15, the J gene TRBJ2-7; D gene uncertain. Germline values: CDR1 LNHNV, CDR2 YYDKDF (reference sequence). This CDR3 is 14 amino acids long. Between the trimmed V and J ends, which lost 0 bases and 5 bases, there was a span of 11 bases. CDR3 DNA: TGTGCCACCAGCAGAGATGTGGTTTCCGACGAGCAGTACTTC. This gives the protein CATSRDVVSDEQYF.

Worth noting for this clone: Distinct nucleotide sequences in the sample also encode this CDR3. The chain uses TRBV7-9 and TRBJ2-5, with unresolved D. The germline V gene has CDR1 SEHNR and CDR2 FQNEAQ (reference sequence). The CDR3 totals 12 residues. Trimming cost V 2 bases and J 5 bases, with 6 bases left between them. The CDR3 is CASSLSRETQYF. DNA of the CDR3: TGTGCCAGCAGCTTAAGTCGGGAGACCCAGTACTTC.

This clone was counted ten times or more. The chain carries TRBV9 and TRBJ2-2; D remains unclear. Per germline, CDR1 SGDLS and CDR2 YYNGEE. The V end lost 7 bases, the J end lost 5 bases, and 12 bases lay between the germline ends. The CDR3 runs to 13 residues. The CDR3 region has the DNA TGTGCCAGCGGAGAATGGGGTACCGGGGAGCTGTTTTTT. This gives the protein CASGEWGTGELFF. Using reference TRBV9 and TRBJ2-2 for the parts outside the CDR3, the full variable domain is DSGVTQTPKHLITATGQRVTLRCSPRSGDLSVYWYQQSLDQGLQFLIQYYNGEERAKGNILERFSAQQFPDLHSELNLSSLELGDSALYFCASGEWGTGELFFGEGSRLTVL.

The table lists this clone with a few counts. V and J are TRBV7-2 and TRBJ1-1, with a weak D call TRBD1 (6 bases). Trimming cost V 5 bases and J 5 bases, with 12 bases left between them. Germline values: CDR1 SGHTA, CDR2 FQGNSA. The CDR3 loop spans 13 amino acids. The CDR3: CASSPTGRTEAFF. Written as DNA, the CDR3 is TGTGCCAGCAGCCCTACAGGGAGAACTGAAGCTTTCTTT.

This clone was seen a handful of times. This chain uses TRBV9 with TRBJ2-2, with D possibly matching TRBD1 (6 bases). Germline-derived CDR1 and CDR2 are SGDLS and YYNGEE. The ends were cut back, 4 bases at V and 0 bases at J, with 10 bases in the middle. This CDR3 contains 15 residues. CDR3 nucleotides: TGTGCCAGCAGCCCCCGGGACACGAACACCGGGGAGCTGTTTTTT. Translation gives CASSPRDTNTGELFF.

This clone was detected a few times. The chain employs TRBV28 and TRBJ2-5, with D perhaps matching TRBD2 (7 bases). CDR3 length: 13 residues. Germline CDR1 MDHEN, CDR2 SYDVKM. Trimming took 7 bases from V and 4 from J, leaving 13 bases between them. CDR3 in DNA: TGTGCCAGCACCCAGGGGAGGGGAGAGACCCAGTACTTC. It specifies CASTQGRGETQYF.

The V call is TRBV14, the J call TRBJ2-2, with 8 bases that match TRBD1. The CDR3 extends over 13 amino acids. Germline CDR1 reads SGHDN; CDR2 reads FVKESK. The V gene end was trimmed by 6 bases and the J gene end by 6 bases; junction bases not matched to a gene: 3. The CDR3 reads CASRRQGPGELFF. CDR3 sequence (DNA): TGTGCCAGCAGACGACAGGGGCCCGGGGAGCTGTTTTTT. Full variable domain (outside the CDR3, taken from reference TRBV14 and TRBJ2-2): EAGVTQFPSHSVIEKGQTVTLRCDPISGHDNLYWYRRVMGKEIKFLLHFVKESKQDESGMPNNRFLAERTGGTYSTLKVQPAELEDSGVYFCASRRQGPGELFFGEGSRLTVL.

This clone was found many times. V gene TRBV7-2 combines with J gene TRBJ2-7, with D unclear. Trimming removed 2 bases at V and 4 bases at J, with 12 bases between. The CDR3 spans 14 residues. The germline CDR1 and CDR2 sequences are SGHTA and FQGNSA. CDR3 sequence (DNA): TGTGCCAGCAGCTTAAGGGCGCCCGGTTACGAGCAGTACTTC. This encodes CASSLRAPGYEQYF.

This clone showed up just a few times. The gene calls are TRBV5-1 and TRBJ2-7, with D possibly being TRBD2 (5 bases). V lost 4 bases and J lost 4, with 18 bases in between. Germline CDR1 and CDR2: SGHRS and YFSETQ. CDR3 length: 15 amino acids. CDR3 sequence: CASSVGDSAWYEQYF. DNA for the CDR3: TGCGCCAGCAGCGTGGGAGACTCTGCGTGGTACGAGCAGTACTTC.

This clone was counted between two and nine times. The V gene is TRBV29-1, the J gene TRBJ2-2; 8 bases fit TRBD1. Germline-derived CDR1 and CDR2 are SQVTM and ANQGSEA. V gave up 6 bases and J gave up 8 bases; unmatched junction bases: 11. This CDR3 is 14 amino acids long. The CDR3 sequence is CSVYFDRGLGELFF. CDR3 sequence (DNA): TGCAGCGTCTACTTTGACAGGGGTTTGGGGGAGCTGTTTTTT.

The chain joins TRBV6-1 to TRBJ2-3; no clear D gene. Germline V gene sequence: CDR1 MNHNS, CDR2 SASEGT. V was clipped by 7 bases and J by 0 bases, with 14 bases between them. The CDR3 spans 15 residues. The CDR3 DNA sequence: TGTGCCAGCACATGGAGCGCATCTAGCACAGATACGCAGTATTTT. As protein: CASTWSASSTDTQYF.